This T cell receptor (beta chain) appears in the sequencing data of a study of cytomegalovirus exposure and HLA in healthy donors. Use of 60 Vbeta and 13 Jbeta primers characterized the PCR. Libraries were prepared by immunoSEQ multiplex PCR; TCRdb keeps only in-frame clonotypes and omits some of them. The sample records 100,000 to 150,000 clones, 75% to 85% being singletons. Study outcomes and limitations: Reportedly, diagnosis of cytomegalovirus status by the classifier showed high specificity and sensitivity.

Donors in the study were healthy people who gave bone marrow. CDR3 length: 14 residues. For this clone: Its specificity is unknown.

Sequencing input: PBMCs. This chain uses TRBV21-1 with TRBJ1-5; TRBD1 was called by the table and not checked on the DNA. TRBV21-1 is classified as a pseudogene. The receptor was isolated from a man aged 50 or older in good health and CMV-seronegative. The CDR3 coding sequence is TGTGCCAGCAGATGGGACAGGGCGACGGAGCCCCAGCATTTT. This encodes CASRWDRATEPQHF.